The 24 T cell receptor beta chains reported below all come from one sample, sequenced in a study of long-term antiretroviral therapy in people with HIV. This was the immunoSEQ v3.0 assay at survey level. Clones were read by immunoSEQ multiplex PCR, and TCRdb kept only the in-frame ones, dropping some. The data contain approximately 29,000 clones, roughly 90% of them seen just once; the ten biggest clones take up 4.1%. The sequencing used unsorted PBMCs, collected 0.5 years after starting antiretroviral therapy. The receptors derive from a woman aged 18-30 years with HIV.

The V gene is TRBV2, the J gene TRBJ1-5; D unclear. Trimming left V 3 bases short and J 0 bases short, with 9 bases between. The CDR3 is 15 amino acids. Germline V gene sequence: CDR1 SNHLY, CDR2 FYNNEI. DNA for the CDR3: TGTGCCAGCAGTGACAGGTCATATAGCAATCAGCCCCAGCATTTT. Its translation is CASSDRSYSNQPQHF.

The chain has TRBV28 and TRBJ2-7; D is tentatively TRBD1 or TRBD2 (5 bases each). The CDR3 sequence is 13 residues long. Per germline, CDR1 MDHEN and CDR2 SYDVKM. V dropped 4 bases and J dropped 3 bases, with 10 bases sitting between them. The CDR3 protein is CASSSGTDYEQYF. The CDR3 DNA sequence: TGTGCCAGCAGTTCCGGGACGGACTACGAGCAGTACTTC.

CDR3 DNA sequence: TGTGCCAGCAGCGTGGGTGCAGTCTACGAGCAGTACTTC. Its protein product is CASSVGAVYEQYF. V usage is TRBV7-2 and J usage is TRBJ2-5; unclear D gene. The J call is uncertain, as TRBJ2-7 better fits the DNA end. The CDR3 sequence is 13 residues long. The germline CDR1 and CDR2 sequences are SGHTA and FQGNSA.

Written as DNA, the CDR3 is TGTGCCATCAGGGCGACAGGGCCGCCCGGGGAGCTGTTTTTT. Translation: CAIRATGPPGELFF. V is TRBV10-3 and J is TRBJ2-2, with 7 nucleotides matching TRBD1. The V segment lost 6 bases and the J segment 6 bases; nucleotides outside the gene matches: 7. The CDR3 has 14 residues. Germline-derived CDR1 and CDR2 are ENHRY and SYGVKD.

The gene calls are TRBV5-5 and TRBJ2-3, with 10 positions matching TRBD2. This CDR3 is built from 15 residues. J was trimmed by 3 bases and V by 0 bases; bases with no gene match: 1. From germline, CDR1 is SGHKS and CDR2 YYEKEE (reference sequence). CDR3 loop: CASSLGSGRTDTQYF. CDR3 bases: TGTGCCAGCAGCTTGGGTAGCGGGAGGACAGATACGCAGTATTTT.

This rearrangement joins TRBV7-9 to TRBJ1-5; the match to TRBD1 covers 11 bases. Germline values: CDR1 SEHNR, CDR2 FQNEAQ (reference sequence). The CDR3 loop spans 14 amino acids. Trimming removed 5 bases from V and 6 bases from J; junction bases left unmatched: 3. DNA of the CDR3: TGTGCCAGCAGCACGGGACAGGGGGGTCAGCCCCAGCATTTT. This sequence encodes CASSTGQGGQPQHF. The full variable domain, in which reference TRBV7-9 and TRBJ1-5 provide the parts outside the CDR3, is DTGVSQNPRHKITKRGQNVTFRCDPISEHNRLYWYRQTLGQGPEFLTYFQNEAQLEKSRLLSDRFSAERPKGSFSTLEIQRTEQGDSAMYLCASSTGQGGQPQHFGDGTRLSIL.

The V call is TRBV7-3, the J call TRBJ1-6; D call uncertain. CDR3 length: 13 residues. From germline, CDR1 is SGHTA and CDR2 FQGTGA. The V gene lost 4 bases and the J gene lost 6 bases, with 7 bases spanning the gap. In nucleotides, the CDR3 is TGTGCCAGCAGCTCAAATCTTAATTCACCCCTCCACTTT. Protein: CASSSNLNSPLHF.

This chain uses TRBV19 with TRBJ1-1; no clear D gene. In germline, CDR1 is LNHDA, CDR2 SQIVND (reference sequence). The CDR3 contains 13 residues. V gave up 1 base and J gave up 5 bases, with 8 bases separating them. CDR3 nucleotides: TGTGCCAGTAGTATAGGAAGTGAAACTGAAGCTTTCTTT. Translation gives CASSIGSETEAFF.

On this clone: One end of the junction is discordant with germline, which a read error may explain. The chain uses TRBV7-7 and TRBJ2-7; D may be TRBD2 (6 bases). CDR1 is SSHAT and CDR2 is FNYEAQ in the germline V gene (reference sequence). The CDR3 totals 13 residues. CDR3 region: CASSSELALEQYF. The CDR3 DNA reads TGTGCTAGCAGCTCAGAACTAGCTCTCGAGCAGTACTTC.

This clone was counted once. This chain uses TRBV9 with TRBJ2-3, with 8 bases lining up with TRBD1. V lost 4 bases, J lost 4 bases, and 8 bases stayed unmatched. CDR1 is SGDLS, CDR2 YYNGEE, per germline. CDR3 length: 15 residues. The CDR3 spells CASSMGRGQADTQYF. The CDR3 DNA reads as TGTGCCAGCAGCATGGGCAGGGGGCAGGCAGATACGCAGTATTTT.

This clone was seen a single time. The rearrangement links TRBV5-1 to TRBJ2-7; TRBD1 matches 9 bases. From germline, CDR1 is SGHRS and CDR2 YFSETQ. CDR3 length: 14 amino acids. V lost 0 bases to trimming and J lost 2 bases; unmatched junction nucleotides: 0. The CDR3: CASSLGQGAYEQYF. CDR3 in DNA: TGCGCCAGCAGCTTGGGACAGGGGGCCTACGAGCAGTACTTC.

This CDR3 reads CASRDGSGHAYEQYF. The CDR3 nucleotides read TGTGCCAGCAGGGACGGCAGCGGTCACGCCTACGAGCAGTACTTC. V and J are TRBV7-9 and TRBJ2-7, with D perhaps matching TRBD2 (5 bases). CDR1 is SEHNR, CDR2 FQNEAQ, per germline (reference sequence). The CDR3 covers 15 residues. Trimming removed 6 bases from V and 2 bases from J, with 17 bases in between.

This clone was seen just once. This rearrangement joins TRBV18 to TRBJ2-1, with TRBD2 identical over 7 bases. Germline-derived CDR1 and CDR2 are KGHSH and LQKENI. V was pared by 0 bases and J by 4 bases, with 3 bases of the junction left unmatched. The CDR3 spans 15 residues. The CDR3 loop reads CASSPPGGVYNEQFF. CDR3 DNA sequence: TGTGCCAGCTCACCACCGGGAGGGGTATACAATGAGCAGTTCTTC.

The rearrangement links TRBV6-4 to TRBJ1-1; no reliable D call. V lost 3 bases and J lost 10, with 0 bases in between. Germline CDR1 and CDR2: MRHNA and SNTAGT. The CDR3 extends over 8 amino acids. CDR3 DNA sequence: TGTGCCAGCAGTGAAGCTTTCTTT. Translating gives CASSEAFF.

The rearrangement uses TRBV29-1 and TRBJ2-7, with D maybe TRBD2 (6 bases). This CDR3 has 16 amino acids. Germline V gene data show CDR1 as SQVTM and CDR2 as ANQGSEA. The V gene lost 8 bases and the J gene lost 0 bases, with 23 bases spanning the gap. The CDR3 DNA sequence: TGCAGCATTTCTCTGCTCCGGGCGGGGATCTCCTACGAGCAGTACTTC. Its translation: CSISLLRAGISYEQYF.

The J gene is TRBJ2-1, the V gene TRBV2; D gene ambiguous. There are 12 residues in the CDR3. Trimming shortened V by 3 bases and J by 6 bases, and 6 bases separated the two germline ends. Germline CDR1 SNHLY, CDR2 FYNNEI. CDR3 loop: CASSDVINEQFF. CDR3 DNA: TGTGCCAGCAGTGATGTAATCAATGAGCAGTTCTTC.

This clone has more than one count but fewer than ten. Written as DNA, the CDR3 is TGCGCCAGCAGCCAAGTAGCCGGTTTGAACACTGAAGCTTTCTTT. Translation gives CASSQVAGLNTEAFF. V is TRBV4-3 and J is TRBJ1-1; D is undetermined. Germline assignment: CDR1 LGHNA and CDR2 YSLEER. V shed 1 base and J shed 0 bases, with 9 bases lying between them. CDR3 length equals 15 residues.

The rearrangement links TRBV6-5 to TRBJ2-7, with a weak D call TRBD2 (6 bases). Trimming cost V 6 bases and J 1 base, with 16 bases left between them. Germline loops: CDR1 MNHEY, CDR2 SVGAGI. The CDR3 extends over 15 amino acids. The CDR3 bases are TGTGCCAGCAGCTTTGCCGGGACTCGTTCCTACGAGCAGTACTTC. It specifies CASSFAGTRSYEQYF.

The V call is TRBV11-2, the J call TRBJ2-7; D assignment may be TRBD1 or TRBD2 (5 bases each). With 5 bases removed from V and 5 bases from J, the gap between germline ends came to 25 bases. Per the germline V gene, CDR1 is SGHAT and CDR2 is FQNNGV. CDR3 length: 17 amino acids. Here the CDR3 reads CASSPEAGFGGRDEQYF. The CDR3 bases are TGTGCCAGCAGCCCTGAGGCCGGTTTTGGGGGTCGAGACGAGCAGTACTTC.

J is TRBJ2-1 and V is TRBV29-1, with 12 bases identical to TRBD2. The germline CDR1 and CDR2 sequences are SQVTM and ANQGSEA. The CDR3 is 14 residues long. V trimming: 4 bases; J trimming: 2 bases; junction bases outside the gene matches: 0. CDR3 in amino acids: CSVGLAGAYNEQFF. The DNA for the CDR3 is TGCAGCGTTGGACTAGCGGGAGCCTACAATGAGCAGTTCTTC.

The chain combines TRBV18 with TRBJ2-2, with D perhaps TRBD1 or TRBD2 (5 bases each). The CDR3 is made up of 15 amino acids. Trimming took off 2 bases at V and 4 bases at J, with 11 bases between the two ends. Germline V gene sequence: CDR1 KGHSH, CDR2 LQKENI. Here the CDR3 reads CASSPGAGSTGELFF. CDR3 sequence (DNA): TGTGCCAGCTCACCAGGGGCGGGCAGCACCGGGGAGCTGTTTTTT. The full variable domain, completed using reference TRBV18 and TRBJ2-2, is NAGVMQNPRHLVRRRGQEARLRCSPMKGHSHVYWYRQLPEEGLKFMVYLQKENIIDESGMPKERFSAEFPKEGPSILRIQQVVRGDSAAYFCASSPGAGSTGELFFGEGSRLTVL.

The chain combines TRBV5-1 with TRBJ2-1; D is uncertain. V was trimmed by 3 bases and J by 0 bases, leaving 7 bases between them. CDR3 length equals 14 residues. Germline V gives CDR1 SGHRS, CDR2 YFSETQ. The DNA of the CDR3 is TGCGCCAGCAGCTCCCAGAGCTCCTACAATGAGCAGTTCTTC. It is translated as CASSSQSSYNEQFF.

The chain couples TRBV28 to TRBJ2-1; a weak D match, TRBD2 (7 bases). Germline CDR1 is MDHEN and CDR2 is SYDVKM. The CDR3 contains 17 residues. The ends were cut back, 5 bases at V and 1 base at J, with 18 bases in the middle. The chain's CDR3 is CASSIPGGQVSYNEQFF. The CDR3 DNA sequence: TGTGCCAGCAGTATTCCGGGGGGCCAGGTGTCCTACAATGAGCAGTTCTTC.

The rearrangement joins TRBV4-1 to TRBJ1-1; no reliable D call. CDR1 and CDR2 (germline): MGHRA, YSYEKL. Between the trimmed V and J ends, which lost 1 base and 2 bases, there was a span of 8 bases. The CDR3 length is 14 residues. The CDR3 spells CASSQGGFNTEAFF. The CDR3 DNA follows: TGCGCCAGCAGCCAAGGGGGATTCAACACTGAAGCTTTCTTT.